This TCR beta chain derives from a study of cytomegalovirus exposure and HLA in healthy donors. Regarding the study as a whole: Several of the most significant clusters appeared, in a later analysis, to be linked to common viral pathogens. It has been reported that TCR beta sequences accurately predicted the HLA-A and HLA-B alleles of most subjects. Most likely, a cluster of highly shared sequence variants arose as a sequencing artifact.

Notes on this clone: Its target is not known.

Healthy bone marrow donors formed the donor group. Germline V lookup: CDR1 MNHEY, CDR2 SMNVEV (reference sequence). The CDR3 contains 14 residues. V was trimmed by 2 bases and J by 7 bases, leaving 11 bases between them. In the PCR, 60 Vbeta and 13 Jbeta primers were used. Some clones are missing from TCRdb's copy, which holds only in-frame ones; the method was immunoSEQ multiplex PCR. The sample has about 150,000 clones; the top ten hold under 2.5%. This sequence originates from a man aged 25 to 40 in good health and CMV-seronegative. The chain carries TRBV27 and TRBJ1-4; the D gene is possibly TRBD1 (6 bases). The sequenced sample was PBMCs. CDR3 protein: CASSLQGISEKLFF. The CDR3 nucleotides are TGTGCCAGCAGTTTACAGGGGATCTCTGAAAAACTGTTTTTT.